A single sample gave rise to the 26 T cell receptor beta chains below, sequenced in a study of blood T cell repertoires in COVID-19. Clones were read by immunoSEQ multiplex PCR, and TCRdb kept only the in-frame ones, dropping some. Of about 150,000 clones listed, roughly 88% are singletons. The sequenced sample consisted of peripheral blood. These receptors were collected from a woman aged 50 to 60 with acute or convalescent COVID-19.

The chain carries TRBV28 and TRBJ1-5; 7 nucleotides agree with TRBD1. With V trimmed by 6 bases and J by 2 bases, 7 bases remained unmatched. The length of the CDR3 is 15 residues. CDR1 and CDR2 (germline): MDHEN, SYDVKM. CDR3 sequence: CASSAATGRNQPQHF. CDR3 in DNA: TGTGCCAGCAGCGCAGCGACAGGGCGCAATCAGCCCCAGCATTTT.

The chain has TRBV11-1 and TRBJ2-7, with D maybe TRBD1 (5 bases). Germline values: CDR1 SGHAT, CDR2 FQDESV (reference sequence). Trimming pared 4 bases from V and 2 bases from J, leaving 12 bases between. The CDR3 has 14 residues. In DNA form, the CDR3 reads TGTGCCAGCAGCTCCCCCATGACAGCCTACGAGCAGTACTTC. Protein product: CASSSPMTAYEQYF.

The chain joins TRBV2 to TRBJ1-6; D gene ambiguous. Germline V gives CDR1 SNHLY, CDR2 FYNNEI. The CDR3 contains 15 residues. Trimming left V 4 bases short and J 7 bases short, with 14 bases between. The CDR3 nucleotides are TGTGCCAGCAGTGGCACCGGACTGTGGAATTCACCCCTCCACTTT. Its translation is CASSGTGLWNSPLHF.

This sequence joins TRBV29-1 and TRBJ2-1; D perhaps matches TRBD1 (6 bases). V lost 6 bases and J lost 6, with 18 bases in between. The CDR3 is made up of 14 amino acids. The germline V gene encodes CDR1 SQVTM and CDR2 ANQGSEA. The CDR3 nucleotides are TGCAGCGTCGCCCTCGGGACACCTGCCAATGAGCAGTTCTTC. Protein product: CSVALGTPANEQFF.

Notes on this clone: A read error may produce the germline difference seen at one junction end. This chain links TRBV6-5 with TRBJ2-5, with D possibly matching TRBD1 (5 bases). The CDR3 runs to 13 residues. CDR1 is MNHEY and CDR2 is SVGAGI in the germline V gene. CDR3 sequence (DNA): TGTGCCAACAGTAGGGGCGAGTGGGAGACCCAGTACTTC. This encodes CANSRGEWETQYF.

The CDR3 DNA reads as TGTGCCAGCAGCTTAGGTACTGGGCTTGAGCAGTACTTC. Its translation: CASSLGTGLEQYF. The rearrangement uses TRBV5-4 and TRBJ2-7; D unclear. The CDR3 totals 13 residues. From germline, CDR1 is SGHNT and CDR2 YYREEE (reference sequence). Trimming shortened V by 2 bases and J by 7 bases, and 13 bases separated the two germline ends. Full variable domain (remainder filled in from reference TRBV5-4 and TRBJ2-7): ETGVTQSPTHLIKTRGQQVTLRCSSQSGHNTVSWYQQALGQGPQFIFQYYREEENGRGNFPPRFSGLQFPNYSSELNVNALELDDSALYLCASSLGTGLEQYFGPGTRLTVT.

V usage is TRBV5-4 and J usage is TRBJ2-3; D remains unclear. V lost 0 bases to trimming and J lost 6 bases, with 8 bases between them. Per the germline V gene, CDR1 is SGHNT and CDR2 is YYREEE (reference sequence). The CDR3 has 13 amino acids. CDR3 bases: TGTGCCAGCAGCTTGGACTCCAAGGATACGCAGTATTTT. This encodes CASSLDSKDTQYF. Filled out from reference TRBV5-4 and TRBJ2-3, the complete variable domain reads ETGVTQSPTHLIKTRGQQVTLRCSSQSGHNTVSWYQQALGQGPQFIFQYYREEENGRGNFPPRFSGLQFPNYSSELNVNALELDDSALYLCASSLDSKDTQYFGPGTRLTVL.

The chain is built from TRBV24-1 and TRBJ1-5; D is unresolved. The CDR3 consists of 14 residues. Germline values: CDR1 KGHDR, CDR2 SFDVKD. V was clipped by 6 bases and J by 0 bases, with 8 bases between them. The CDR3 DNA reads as TGTGCCACCAGTAGCCATTATAGCAATCAGCCCCAGCATTTT. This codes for CATSSHYSNQPQHF.

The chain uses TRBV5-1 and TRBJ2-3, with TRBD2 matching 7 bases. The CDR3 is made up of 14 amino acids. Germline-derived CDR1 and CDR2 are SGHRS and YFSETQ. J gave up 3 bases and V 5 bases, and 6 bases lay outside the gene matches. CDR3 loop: CASSGGRGTDTQYF. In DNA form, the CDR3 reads TGCGCCAGCAGTGGCGGGAGAGGTACAGATACGCAGTATTTT.

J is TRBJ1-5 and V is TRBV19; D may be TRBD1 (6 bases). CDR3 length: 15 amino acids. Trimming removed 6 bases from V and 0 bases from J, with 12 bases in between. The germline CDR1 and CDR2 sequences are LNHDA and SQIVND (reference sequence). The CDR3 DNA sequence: TGTGCCAGTAGCTACACAGGGATTAGCAATCAGCCCCAGCATTTT. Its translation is CASSYTGISNQPQHF.

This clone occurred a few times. The CDR3 bases are TGTGCCAGCACAGTTTACGGGTTGGAGACCCAGTACTTC. This sequence encodes CASTVYGLETQYF. V gene TRBV2 combines with J gene TRBJ2-5; D unresolved. The CDR3 sequence is 13 residues long. CDR1 is SNHLY and CDR2 is FYNNEI in the germline V gene. The ends were cut back, 7 bases at V and 5 bases at J, with 14 bases in the middle.

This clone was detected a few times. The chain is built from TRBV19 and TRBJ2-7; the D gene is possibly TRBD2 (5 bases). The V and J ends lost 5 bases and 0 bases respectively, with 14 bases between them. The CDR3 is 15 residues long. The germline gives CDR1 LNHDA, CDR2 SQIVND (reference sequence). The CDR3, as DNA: TGTGCCAGTAGTCCCCCGGGATTAACCTCCTACGAGCAGTACTTC. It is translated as CASSPPGLTSYEQYF.

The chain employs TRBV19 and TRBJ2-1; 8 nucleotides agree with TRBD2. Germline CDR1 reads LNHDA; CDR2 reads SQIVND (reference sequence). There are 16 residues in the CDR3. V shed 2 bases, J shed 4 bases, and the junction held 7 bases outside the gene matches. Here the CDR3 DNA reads TGTGCCAGTAGTATAACAGCGGGAGTACATTACAATGAGCAGTTCTTC. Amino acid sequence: CASSITAGVHYNEQFF. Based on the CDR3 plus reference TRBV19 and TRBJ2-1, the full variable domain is DGGITQSPKYLFRKEGQNVTLSCEQNLNHDAMYWYRQDPGQGLRLIYYSQIVNDFQKGDIAEGYSVSREKKESFPLTVTSAQKNPTAFYLCASSITAGVHYNEQFFGPGTRLTVL.

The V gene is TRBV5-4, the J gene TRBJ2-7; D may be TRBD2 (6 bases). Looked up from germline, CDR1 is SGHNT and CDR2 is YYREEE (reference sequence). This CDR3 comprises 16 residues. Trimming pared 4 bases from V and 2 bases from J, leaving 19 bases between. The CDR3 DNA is TGTGCCAGCAGCCGCGACGGCCGGGGGTCCGCCTACGAGCAGTACTTC. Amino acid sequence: CASSRDGRGSAYEQYF.

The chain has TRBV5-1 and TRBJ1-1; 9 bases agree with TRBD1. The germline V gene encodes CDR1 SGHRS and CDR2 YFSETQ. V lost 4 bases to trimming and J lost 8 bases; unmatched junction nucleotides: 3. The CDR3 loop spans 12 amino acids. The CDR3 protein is CASSPGQGEAFF. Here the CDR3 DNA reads TGCGCCAGCAGCCCAGGACAGGGGGAAGCTTTCTTT.

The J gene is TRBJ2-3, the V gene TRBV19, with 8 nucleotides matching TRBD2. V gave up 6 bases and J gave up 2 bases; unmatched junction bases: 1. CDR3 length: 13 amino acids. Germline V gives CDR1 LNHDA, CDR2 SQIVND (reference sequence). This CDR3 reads CASRREATDTQYF. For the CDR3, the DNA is TGTGCCAGTAGGCGGGAGGCCACAGATACGCAGTATTTT. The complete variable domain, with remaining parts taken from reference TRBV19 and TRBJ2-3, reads DGGITQSPKYLFRKEGQNVTLSCEQNLNHDAMYWYRQDPGQGLRLIYYSQIVNDFQKGDIAEGYSVSREKKESFPLTVTSAQKNPTAFYLCASRREATDTQYFGPGTRLTVL.

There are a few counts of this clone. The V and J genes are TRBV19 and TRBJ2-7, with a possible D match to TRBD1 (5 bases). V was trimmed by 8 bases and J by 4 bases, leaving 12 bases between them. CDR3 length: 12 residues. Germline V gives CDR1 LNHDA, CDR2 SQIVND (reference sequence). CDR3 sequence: CASADSYYEQYF. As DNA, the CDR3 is TGTGCCAGTGCCGACAGTTATTACGAGCAGTACTTC.

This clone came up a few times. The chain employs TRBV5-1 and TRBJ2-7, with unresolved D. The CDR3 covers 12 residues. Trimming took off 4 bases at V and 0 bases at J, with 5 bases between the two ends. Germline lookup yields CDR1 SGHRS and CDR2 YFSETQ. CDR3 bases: TGCGCCAGCAGCGCGAGCTCCTACGAGCAGTACTTC. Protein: CASSASSYEQYF. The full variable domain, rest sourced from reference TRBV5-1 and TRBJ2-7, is KAGVTQTPRYLIKTRGQQVTLSCSPISGHRSVSWYQQTPGQGLQFLFEYFSETQRNKGNFPGRFSGRQFSNSRSEMNVSTLELGDSALYLCASSASSYEQYFGPGTRLTVT.

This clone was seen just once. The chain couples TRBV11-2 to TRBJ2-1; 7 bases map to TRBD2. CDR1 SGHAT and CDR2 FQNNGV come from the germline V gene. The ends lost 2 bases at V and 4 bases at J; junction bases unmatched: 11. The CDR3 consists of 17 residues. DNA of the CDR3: TGTGCCAGCAGCTTATCTCCCACTAGCGTCTCATACAATGAGCAGTTCTTC. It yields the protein CASSLSPTSVSYNEQFF.

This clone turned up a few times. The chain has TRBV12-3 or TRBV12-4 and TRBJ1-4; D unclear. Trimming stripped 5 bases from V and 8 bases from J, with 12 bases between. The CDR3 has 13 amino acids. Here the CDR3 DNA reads TGTGCCAGCAGTCCCGGCGGTGGGGAAAAACTGTTTTTT. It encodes CASSPGGGEKLFF.

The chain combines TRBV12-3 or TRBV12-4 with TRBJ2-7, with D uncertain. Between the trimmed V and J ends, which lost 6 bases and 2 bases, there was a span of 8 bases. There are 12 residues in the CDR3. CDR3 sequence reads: CASSVRAYEQYF. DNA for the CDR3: TGTGCCAGCAGCGTACGAGCCTACGAGCAGTACTTC.

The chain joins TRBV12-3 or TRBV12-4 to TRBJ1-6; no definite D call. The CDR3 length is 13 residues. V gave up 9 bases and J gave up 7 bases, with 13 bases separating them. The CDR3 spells CASSPVSNSPLHF. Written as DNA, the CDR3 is TGTGCCAGTTCCCCGGTTTCCAATTCACCCCTCCACTTT.

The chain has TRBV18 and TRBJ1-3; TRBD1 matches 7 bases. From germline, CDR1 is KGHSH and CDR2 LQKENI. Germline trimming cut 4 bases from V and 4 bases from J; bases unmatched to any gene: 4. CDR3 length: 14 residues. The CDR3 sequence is CASSLDREGNTIYF. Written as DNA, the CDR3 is TGTGCCAGCTCACTCGACAGGGAAGGAAACACCATATATTTT.

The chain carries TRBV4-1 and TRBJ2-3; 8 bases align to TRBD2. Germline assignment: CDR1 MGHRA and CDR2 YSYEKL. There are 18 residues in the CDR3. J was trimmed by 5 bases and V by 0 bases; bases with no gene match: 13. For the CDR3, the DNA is TGCGCCAGCAGCCAAGACGAGGGAACTAGCGGATCACAAGATACGCAGTATTTT. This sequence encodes CASSQDEGTSGSQDTQYF.

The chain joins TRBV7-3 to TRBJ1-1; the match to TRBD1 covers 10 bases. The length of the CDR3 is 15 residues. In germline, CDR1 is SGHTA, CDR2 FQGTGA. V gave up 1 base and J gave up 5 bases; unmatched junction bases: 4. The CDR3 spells CASSLMGQGRTEAFF. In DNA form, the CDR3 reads TGTGCCAGCAGCTTAATGGGACAGGGGAGGACTGAAGCTTTCTTT.

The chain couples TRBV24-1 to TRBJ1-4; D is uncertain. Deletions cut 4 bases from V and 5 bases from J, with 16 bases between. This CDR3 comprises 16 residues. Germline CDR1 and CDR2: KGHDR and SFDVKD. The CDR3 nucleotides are TGTGCCACCAGTGACGGCAGGACGGGAAGAAATGAAAAACTGTTTTTT. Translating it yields CATSDGRTGRNEKLFF.